The clone carrying this T cell receptor beta chain was counted between two and nine times. Its target is unknown. The method was immunoSEQ multiplex PCR; TCRdb's version includes in-frame clones alone and lacks a portion of them. The sample yields under 300,000 clones, roughly 80% seen once. Thawed PBMCs were FACS-sorted into unstimulated CD4+CD25+CD127- regulatory T cells, CD4+CD25- non-regulatory cells, CD4 and CD8 cells. The sample is drawn from a study of Tregs in tolerant kidney transplant recipients. Study results and limitations: Findings come from small patient numbers and require larger validation. No direct test of biological reproducibility was done here.

Trimming removed 3 bases from V and 0 bases from J, with 8 bases in between. The CDR3 covers 14 residues. Germline V gene lookup returns CDR1 MGHRA and CDR2 YSYEKL. V gene TRBV4-1 combines with J gene TRBJ1-1; D perhaps matches TRBD1 (5 bases). This TCR came from a human donor in good health. Sequenced material: CD4+ T cells from blood. For the CDR3, the DNA is TGCGCCAGCAGCCAGAGCAGGGTGAACACTGAAGCTTTCTTT. The encoded protein is CASSQSRVNTEAFF.